This T cell receptor (beta chain) was identified in a study of blood T cell repertoires in COVID-19. Source study methods: Scientists estimated how many nucleated cells there were by amplifying reference gene primers. The method was immunoSEQ multiplex PCR; TCRdb's version includes in-frame clones alone and lacks a portion of them. V and J calls plus clone size are reproduced from that table; the DNA served to infer D and trimming. The sample contains hundreds of thousands of clones, around 86% of which appear only once. This clone was detected only once. The V end was cut by 4 bases, the J end by 1 base, with 14 bases between. Germline V gene data show CDR1 as SGHRS and CDR2 as YFSETQ. The CDR3 sequence is 16 residues long.

The TCR sequence derives from a man aged 60 to 69 who had recovered from COVID-19. J is TRBJ2-2 and V is TRBV5-1; no reliable D call. The source material was peripheral blood. The CDR3 coding sequence is TGCGCCAGCAGCATACAACCAGGAAAGAACACCGGGGAGCTGTTTTTT. This codes for CASSIQPGKNTGELFF. Variable domain in full (rest from reference TRBV5-1 and TRBJ2-2): KAGVTQTPRYLIKTRGQQVTLSCSPISGHRSVSWYQQTPGQGLQFLFEYFSETQRNKGNFPGRFSGRQFSNSRSEMNVSTLELGDSALYLCASSIQPGKNTGELFFGEGSRLTVL.